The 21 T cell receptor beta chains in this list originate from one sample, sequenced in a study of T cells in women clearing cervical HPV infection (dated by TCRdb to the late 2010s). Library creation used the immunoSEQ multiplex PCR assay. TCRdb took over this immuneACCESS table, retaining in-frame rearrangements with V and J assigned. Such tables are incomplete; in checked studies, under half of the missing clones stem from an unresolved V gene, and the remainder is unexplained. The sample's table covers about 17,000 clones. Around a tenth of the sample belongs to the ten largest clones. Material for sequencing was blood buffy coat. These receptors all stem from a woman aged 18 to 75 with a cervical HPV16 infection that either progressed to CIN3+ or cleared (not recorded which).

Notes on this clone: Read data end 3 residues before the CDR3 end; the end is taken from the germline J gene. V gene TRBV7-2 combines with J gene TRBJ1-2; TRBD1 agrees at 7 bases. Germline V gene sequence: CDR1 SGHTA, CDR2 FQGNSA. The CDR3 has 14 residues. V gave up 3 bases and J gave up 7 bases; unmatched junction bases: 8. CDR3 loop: CASSFDRVGGGYTF. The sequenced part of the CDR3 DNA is TGTGCCAGCAGCTTTGACAGGGTTGGAGGTGGC.

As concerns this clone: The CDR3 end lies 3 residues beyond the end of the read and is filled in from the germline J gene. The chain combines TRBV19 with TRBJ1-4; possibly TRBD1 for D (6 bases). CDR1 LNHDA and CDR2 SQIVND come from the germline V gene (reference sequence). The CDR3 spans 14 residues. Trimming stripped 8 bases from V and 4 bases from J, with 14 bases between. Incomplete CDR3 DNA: TGTGCCAGTGAATCAGGGGCCGGTAATGAAAAA. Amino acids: CASESGAGNEK. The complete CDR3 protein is CASESGAGNEKLFF.

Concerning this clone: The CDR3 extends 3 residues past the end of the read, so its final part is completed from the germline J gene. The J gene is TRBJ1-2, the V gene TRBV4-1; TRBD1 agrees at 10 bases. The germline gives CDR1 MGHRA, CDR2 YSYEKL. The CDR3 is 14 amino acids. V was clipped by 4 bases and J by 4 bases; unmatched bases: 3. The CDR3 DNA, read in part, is TGCGCCAGCAGCCCGGACAGGGGGACCTATGGC. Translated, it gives CASSPDRGTYG. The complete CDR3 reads CASSPDRGTYGYTF.

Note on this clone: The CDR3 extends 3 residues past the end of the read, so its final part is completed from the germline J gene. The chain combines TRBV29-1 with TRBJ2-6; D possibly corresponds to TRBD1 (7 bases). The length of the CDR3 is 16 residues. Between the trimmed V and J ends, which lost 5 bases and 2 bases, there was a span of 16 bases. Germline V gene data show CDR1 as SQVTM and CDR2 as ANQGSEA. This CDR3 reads CSVFDSRGAGANVLTF. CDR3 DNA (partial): TGCAGCGTTTTCGATTCCAGGGGGGCTGGGGCCAACGTC.

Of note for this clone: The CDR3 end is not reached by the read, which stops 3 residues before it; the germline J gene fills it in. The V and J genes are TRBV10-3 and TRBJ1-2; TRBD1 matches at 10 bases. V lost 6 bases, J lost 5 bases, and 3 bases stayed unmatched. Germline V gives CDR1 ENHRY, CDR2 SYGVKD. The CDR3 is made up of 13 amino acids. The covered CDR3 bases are TGTGCCATCAGGGACAGGGGGGAATATGGC. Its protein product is CAIRDRGEYG. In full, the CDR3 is CAIRDRGEYGYTF.

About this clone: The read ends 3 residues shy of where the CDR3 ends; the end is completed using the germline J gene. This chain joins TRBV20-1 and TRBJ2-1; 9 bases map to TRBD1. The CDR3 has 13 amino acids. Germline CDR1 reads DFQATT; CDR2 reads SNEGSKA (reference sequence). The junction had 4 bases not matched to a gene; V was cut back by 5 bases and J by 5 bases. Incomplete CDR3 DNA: TGCAGTGCTGGGACAGGGCTCGACAATGAG. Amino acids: CSAGTGLDNE. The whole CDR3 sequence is CSAGTGLDNEQFF.

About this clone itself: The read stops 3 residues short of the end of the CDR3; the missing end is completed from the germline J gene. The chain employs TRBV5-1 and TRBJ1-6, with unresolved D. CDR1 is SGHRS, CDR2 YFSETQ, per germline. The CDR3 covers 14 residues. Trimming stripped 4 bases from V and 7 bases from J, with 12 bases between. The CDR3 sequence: CASSAAGVNSPLHF. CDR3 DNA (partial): TGCGCCAGCAGCGCCGCGGGCGTAAATTCACCC.

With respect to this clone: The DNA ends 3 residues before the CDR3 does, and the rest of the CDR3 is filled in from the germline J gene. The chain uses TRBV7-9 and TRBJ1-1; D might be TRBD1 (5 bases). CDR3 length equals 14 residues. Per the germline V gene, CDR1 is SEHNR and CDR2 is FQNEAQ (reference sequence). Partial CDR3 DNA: TGTGCCAGCAGCTTAGGAGCAGGGCAAGAGACC. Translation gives CASSLGAGQET. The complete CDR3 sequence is CASSLGAGQETAFF.

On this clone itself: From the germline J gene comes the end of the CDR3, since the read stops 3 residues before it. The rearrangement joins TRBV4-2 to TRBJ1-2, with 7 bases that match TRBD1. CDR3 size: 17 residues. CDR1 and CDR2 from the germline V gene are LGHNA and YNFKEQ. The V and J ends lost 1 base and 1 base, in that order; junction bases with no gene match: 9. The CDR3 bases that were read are TGTGCCAGCAGCCAAGTACAGGGACAGTCACTTAACTATGGC. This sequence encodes CASSQVQGQSLNYG. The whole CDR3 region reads CASSQVQGQSLNYGYTF.

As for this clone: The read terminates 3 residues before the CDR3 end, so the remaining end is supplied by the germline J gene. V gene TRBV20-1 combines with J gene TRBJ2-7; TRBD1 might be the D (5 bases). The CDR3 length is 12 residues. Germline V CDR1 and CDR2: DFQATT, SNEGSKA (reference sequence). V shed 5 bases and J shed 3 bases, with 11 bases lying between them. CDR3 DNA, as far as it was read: TGCAGTGCTCCAGGGCGTAACTACGAG. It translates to CSAPGRNYE. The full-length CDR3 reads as CSAPGRNYEQYF.

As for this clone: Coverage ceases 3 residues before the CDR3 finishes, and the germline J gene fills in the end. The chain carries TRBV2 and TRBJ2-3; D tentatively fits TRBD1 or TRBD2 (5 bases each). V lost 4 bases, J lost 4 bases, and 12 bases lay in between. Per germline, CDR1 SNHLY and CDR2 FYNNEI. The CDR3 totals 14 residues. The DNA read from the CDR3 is TGTGCCAGCAGTGTAACAGGAGGAGCAGATACG. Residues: CASSVTGGADT. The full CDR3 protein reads CASSVTGGADTQYF.

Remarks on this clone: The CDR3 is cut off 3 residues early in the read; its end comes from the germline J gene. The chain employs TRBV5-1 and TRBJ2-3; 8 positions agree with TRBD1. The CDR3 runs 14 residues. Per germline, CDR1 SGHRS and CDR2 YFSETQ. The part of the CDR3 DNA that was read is TGCGCCAGCAGCTTGAACACGGACAGGGATCCG. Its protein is CASSLNTDRDP. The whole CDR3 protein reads CASSLNTDRDPQYF.

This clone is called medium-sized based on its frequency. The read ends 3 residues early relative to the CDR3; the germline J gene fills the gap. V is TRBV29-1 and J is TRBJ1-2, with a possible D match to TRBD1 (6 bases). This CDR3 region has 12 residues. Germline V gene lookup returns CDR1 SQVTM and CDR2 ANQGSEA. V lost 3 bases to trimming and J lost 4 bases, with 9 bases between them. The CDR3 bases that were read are TGCAGCGTTGATCCAGGGGTCTATGGC. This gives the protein CSVDPGVYG. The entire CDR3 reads CSVDPGVYGYTF.

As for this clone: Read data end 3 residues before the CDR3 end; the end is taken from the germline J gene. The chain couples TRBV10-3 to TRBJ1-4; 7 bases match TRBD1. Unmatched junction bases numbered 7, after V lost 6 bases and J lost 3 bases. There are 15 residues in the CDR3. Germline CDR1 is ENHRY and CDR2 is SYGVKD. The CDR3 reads CAISLGRGSNEKLFF. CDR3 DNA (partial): TGTGCCATCAGCCTCGGCAGGGGGTCTAATGAAAAA.

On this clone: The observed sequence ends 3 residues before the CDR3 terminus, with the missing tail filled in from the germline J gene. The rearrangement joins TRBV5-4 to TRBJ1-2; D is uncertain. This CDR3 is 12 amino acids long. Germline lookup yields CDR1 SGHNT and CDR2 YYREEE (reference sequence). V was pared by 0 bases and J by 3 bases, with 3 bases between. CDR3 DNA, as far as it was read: TGTGCCAGCAGCTTGGACTACTATGGC. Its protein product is CASSLDYYG. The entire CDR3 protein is CASSLDYYGYTF.

The CDR3 here is CASSNRHTDTQYF. The sequenced CDR3 bases are TGTGCCAGTAGTAACAGGCACACAGATACG. The chain carries TRBV19 and TRBJ2-3; D might be TRBD1 (5 bases). The read finishes 3 residues shy of the CDR3 end, and the germline J gene is used to complete it. The germline V gene encodes CDR1 LNHDA and CDR2 SQIVND (reference sequence). The CDR3 has 13 amino acids. Between the trimmed V and J ends, which lost 4 bases and 2 bases, there was a span of 7 bases.

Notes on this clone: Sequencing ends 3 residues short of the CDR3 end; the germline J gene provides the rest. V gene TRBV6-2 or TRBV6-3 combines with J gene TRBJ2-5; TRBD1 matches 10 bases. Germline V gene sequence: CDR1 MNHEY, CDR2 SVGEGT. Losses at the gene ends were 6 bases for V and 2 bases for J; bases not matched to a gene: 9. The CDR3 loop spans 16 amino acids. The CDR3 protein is CASRSGTGALQETQYF. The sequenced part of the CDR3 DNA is TGTGCCAGCAGATCCGGGACAGGGGCCTTACAAGAGACC.

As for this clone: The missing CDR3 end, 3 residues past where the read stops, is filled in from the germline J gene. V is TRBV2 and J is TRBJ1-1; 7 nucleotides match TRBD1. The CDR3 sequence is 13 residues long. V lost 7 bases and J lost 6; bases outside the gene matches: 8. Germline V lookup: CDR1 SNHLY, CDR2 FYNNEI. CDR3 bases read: TGTGCCAGCACCATAGACAGGGCACCTGAA. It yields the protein CASTIDRAPE. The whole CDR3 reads CASTIDRAPEAFF.

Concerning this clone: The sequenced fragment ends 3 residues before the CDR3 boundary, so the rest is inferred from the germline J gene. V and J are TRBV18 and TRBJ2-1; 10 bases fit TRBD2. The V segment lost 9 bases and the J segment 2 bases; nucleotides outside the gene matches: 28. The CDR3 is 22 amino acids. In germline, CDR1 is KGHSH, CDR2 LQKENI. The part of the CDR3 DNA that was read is TGTGCCAGGTCAGGGGCGCGTCCCAACCCAAGGACTAGCGGACCCGCCTACAATGAG. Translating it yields CARSGARPNPRTSGPAYNE. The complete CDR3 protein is CARSGARPNPRTSGPAYNEQFF.

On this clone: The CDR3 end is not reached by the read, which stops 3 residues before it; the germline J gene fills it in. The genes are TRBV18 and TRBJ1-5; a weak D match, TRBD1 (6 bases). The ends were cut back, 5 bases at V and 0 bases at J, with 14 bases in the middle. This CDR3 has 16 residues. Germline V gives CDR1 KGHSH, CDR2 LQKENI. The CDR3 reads CASSGTGQHSNQPQHF. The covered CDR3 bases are TGTGCCAGCTCAGGCACGGGACAACATAGCAATCAGCCC.

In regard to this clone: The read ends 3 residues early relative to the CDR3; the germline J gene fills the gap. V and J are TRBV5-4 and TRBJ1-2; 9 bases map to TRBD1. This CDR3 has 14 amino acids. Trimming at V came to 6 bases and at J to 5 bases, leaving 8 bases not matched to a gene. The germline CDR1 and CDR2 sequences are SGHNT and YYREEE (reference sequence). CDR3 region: CASTVTGGGYGYTF. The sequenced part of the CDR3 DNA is TGTGCCAGCACCGTGACAGGGGGAGGGTATGGC.